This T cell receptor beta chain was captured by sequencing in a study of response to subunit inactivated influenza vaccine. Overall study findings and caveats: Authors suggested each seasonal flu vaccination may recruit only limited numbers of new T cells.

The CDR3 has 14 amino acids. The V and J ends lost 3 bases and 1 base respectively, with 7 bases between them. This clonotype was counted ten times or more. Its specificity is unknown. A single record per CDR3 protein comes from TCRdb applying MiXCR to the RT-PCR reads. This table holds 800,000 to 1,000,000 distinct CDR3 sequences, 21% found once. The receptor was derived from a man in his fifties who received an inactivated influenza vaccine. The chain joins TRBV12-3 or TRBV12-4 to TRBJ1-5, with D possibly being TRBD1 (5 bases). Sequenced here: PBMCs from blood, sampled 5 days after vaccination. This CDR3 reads CASSFGGSNQPQHF. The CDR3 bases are TGTGCCAGCAGTTTCGGGGGGAGCAATCAGCCCCAGCATTTT.